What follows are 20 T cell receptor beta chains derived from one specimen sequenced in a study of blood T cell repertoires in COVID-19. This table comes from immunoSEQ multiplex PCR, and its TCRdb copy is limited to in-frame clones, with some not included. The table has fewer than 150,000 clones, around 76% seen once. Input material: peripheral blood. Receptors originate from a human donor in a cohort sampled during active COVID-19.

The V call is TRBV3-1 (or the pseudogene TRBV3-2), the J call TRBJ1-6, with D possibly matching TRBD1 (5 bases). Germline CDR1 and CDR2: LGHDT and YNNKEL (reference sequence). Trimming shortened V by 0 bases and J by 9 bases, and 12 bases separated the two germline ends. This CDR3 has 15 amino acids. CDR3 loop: CASSQEKGRFSPLHF. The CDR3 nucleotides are TGTGCCAGCAGCCAAGAGAAGGGGCGCTTTTCACCCCTCCACTTT.

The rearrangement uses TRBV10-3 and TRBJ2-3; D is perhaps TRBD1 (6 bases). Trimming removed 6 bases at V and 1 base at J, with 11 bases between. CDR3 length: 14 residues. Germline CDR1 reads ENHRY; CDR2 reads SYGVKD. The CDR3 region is CAIRSDRRTDTQYF. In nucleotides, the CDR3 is TGTGCCATCAGGTCAGACAGGCGCACAGATACGCAGTATTTT.

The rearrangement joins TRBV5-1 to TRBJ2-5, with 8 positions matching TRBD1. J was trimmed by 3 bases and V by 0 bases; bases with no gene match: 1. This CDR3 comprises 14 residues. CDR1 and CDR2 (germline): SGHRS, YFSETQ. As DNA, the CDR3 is TGCGCCAGCAGCTTGGCACAGGGGGAAGAGACCCAGTACTTC. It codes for CASSLAQGEETQYF.

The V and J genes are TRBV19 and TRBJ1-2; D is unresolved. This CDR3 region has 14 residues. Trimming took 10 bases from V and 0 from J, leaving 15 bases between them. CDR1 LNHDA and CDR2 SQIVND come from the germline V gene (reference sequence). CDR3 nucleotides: TGTGCCACCTTGGTAGGCAGCGCTAACTATGGCTACACCTTC. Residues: CATLVGSANYGYTF.

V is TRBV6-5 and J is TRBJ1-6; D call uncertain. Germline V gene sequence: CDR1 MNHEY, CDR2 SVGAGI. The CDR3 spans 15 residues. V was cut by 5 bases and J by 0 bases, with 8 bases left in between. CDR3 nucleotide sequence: TGTGCCAGCAGTCGAGCGAGCTCCTATAATTCACCCCTCCACTTT. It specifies CASSRASSYNSPLHF.

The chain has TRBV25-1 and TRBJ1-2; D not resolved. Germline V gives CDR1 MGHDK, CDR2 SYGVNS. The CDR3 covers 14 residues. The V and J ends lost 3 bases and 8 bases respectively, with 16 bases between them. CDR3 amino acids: CASSDSRRGGGYTF. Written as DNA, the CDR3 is TGTGCCAGCAGTGATTCGCGCCGGGGAGGAGGCTACACCTTC.

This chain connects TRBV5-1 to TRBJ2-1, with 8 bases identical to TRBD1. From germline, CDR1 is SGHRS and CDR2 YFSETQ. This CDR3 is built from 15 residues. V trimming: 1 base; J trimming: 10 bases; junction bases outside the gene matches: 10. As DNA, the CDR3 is TGCGCCAGCAGCTTGAGGACAGGGCAGATCACGGAGCAGTTCTTC. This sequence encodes CASSLRTGQITEQFF.

The CDR3 DNA reads TGTGCCAGTAGTATAGTCTCCGGGGGAGCCTACGAGCAGTACTTC. This codes for CASSIVSGGAYEQYF. The chain carries TRBV19 and TRBJ2-7; a possible D gene is TRBD2 (6 bases). Trimming shortened V by 1 base and J by 2 bases, and 12 bases separated the two germline ends. Germline CDR1 and CDR2: LNHDA and SQIVND (reference sequence). The CDR3 covers 15 residues.

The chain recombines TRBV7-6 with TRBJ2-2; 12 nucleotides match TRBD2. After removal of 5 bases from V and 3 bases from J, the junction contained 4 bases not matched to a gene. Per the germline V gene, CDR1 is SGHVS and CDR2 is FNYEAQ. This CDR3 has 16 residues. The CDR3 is CASSPRLAGDTGELFF. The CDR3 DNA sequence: TGTGCCAGCAGCCCCCGACTAGCGGGGGACACCGGGGAGCTGTTTTTT.

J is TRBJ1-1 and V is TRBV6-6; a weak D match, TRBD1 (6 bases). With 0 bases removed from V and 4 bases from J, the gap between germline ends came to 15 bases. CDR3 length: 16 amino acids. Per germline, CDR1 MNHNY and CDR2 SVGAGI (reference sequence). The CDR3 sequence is CASSYSGGHRGTEAFF. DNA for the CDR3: TGTGCCAGCAGTTACTCCGGGGGGCACCGGGGCACTGAAGCTTTCTTT.

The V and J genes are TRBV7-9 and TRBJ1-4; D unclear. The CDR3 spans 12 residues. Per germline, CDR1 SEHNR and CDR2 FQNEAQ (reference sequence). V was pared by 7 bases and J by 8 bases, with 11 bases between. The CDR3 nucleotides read TGTGCCAGCACCCCAGGTCGGGAAAAACTGTTTTTT. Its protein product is CASTPGREKLFF.

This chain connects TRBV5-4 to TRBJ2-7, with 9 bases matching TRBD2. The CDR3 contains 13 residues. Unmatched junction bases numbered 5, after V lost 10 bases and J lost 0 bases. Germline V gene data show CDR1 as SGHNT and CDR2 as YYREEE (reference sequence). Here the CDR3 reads CAVRGGGSYEQYF. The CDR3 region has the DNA TGTGCCGTCCGCGGGGGGGGCTCCTACGAGCAGTACTTC.

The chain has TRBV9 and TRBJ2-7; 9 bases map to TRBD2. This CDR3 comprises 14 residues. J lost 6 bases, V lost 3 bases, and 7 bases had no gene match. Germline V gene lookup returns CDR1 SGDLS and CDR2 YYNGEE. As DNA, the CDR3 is TGTGCCAGCAGCGCCACGGGACTAGCTAGCGAGCAGTACTTC. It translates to CASSATGLASEQYF. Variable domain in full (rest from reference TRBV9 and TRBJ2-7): DSGVTQTPKHLITATGQRVTLRCSPRSGDLSVYWYQQSLDQGLQFLIQYYNGEERAKGNILERFSAQQFPDLHSELNLSSLELGDSALYFCASSATGLASEQYFGPGTRLTVT.

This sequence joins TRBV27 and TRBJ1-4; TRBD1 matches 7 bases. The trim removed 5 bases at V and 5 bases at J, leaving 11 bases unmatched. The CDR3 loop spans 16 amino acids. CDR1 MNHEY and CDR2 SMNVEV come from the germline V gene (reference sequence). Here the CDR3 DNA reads TGTGCCAGCAGTGAGACCCCGGGACAGATAAATGAAAAACTGTTTTTT. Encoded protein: CASSETPGQINEKLFF.

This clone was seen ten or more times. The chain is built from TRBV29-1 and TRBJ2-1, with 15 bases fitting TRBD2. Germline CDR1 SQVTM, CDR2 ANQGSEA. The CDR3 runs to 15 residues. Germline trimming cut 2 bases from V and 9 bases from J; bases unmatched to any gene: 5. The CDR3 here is CSVEPGLAGGGEQFF. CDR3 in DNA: TGCAGCGTTGAACCGGGACTAGCGGGGGGAGGTGAGCAGTTCTTC.

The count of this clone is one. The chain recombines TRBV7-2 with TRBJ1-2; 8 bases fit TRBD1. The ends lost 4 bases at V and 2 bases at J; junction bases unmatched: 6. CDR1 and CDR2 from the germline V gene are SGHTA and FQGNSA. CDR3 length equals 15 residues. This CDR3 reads CASSSPRTGNYGYTF. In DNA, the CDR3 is TGTGCCAGCAGCTCACCCAGGACAGGGAACTATGGCTACACCTTC. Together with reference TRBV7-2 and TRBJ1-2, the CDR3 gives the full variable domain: GAGVSQSPSNKVTEKGKDVELRCDPISGHTALYWYRQSLGQGLEFLIYFQGNSAPDKSGLPSDRFSAERTGGSVSTLTIQRTQQEDSAVYLCASSSPRTGNYGYTFGSGTRLTVV.

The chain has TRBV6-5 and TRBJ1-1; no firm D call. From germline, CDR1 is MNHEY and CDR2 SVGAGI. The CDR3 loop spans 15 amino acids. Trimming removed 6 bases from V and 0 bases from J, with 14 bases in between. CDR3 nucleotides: TGTGCCAGCAGCCGCCGGACGGGGATGAACACTGAAGCTTTCTTT. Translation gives CASSRRTGMNTEAFF.

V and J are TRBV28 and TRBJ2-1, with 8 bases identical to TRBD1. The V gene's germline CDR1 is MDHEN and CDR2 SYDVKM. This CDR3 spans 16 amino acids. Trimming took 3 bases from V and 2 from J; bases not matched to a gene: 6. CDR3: CASSFLRTGTYNEQFF. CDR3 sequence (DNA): TGTGCCAGCAGTTTTTTGAGGACAGGGACCTACAATGAGCAGTTCTTC.

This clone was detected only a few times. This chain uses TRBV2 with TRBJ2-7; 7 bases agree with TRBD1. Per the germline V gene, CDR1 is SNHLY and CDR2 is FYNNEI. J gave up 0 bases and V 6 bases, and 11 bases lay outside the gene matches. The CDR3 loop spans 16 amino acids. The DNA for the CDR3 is TGTGCCAGCAGCGAATCCGACAGGGTCCTCTCCTACGAGCAGTACTTC. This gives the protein CASSESDRVLSYEQYF.

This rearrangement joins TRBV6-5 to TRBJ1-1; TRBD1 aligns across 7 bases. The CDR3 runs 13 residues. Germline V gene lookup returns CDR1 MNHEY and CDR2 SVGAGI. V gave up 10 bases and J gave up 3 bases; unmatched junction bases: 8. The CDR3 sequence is CATRGRRDTEAFF. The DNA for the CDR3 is TGTGCCACGAGGGGGCGGCGGGACACTGAAGCTTTCTTT.